The clone carrying this T cell receptor (beta chain) was seen only a few times. This CDR3 has 11 amino acids. V lost 5 bases, J lost 5 bases, and 7 bases lay in between. Looked up from germline, CDR1 is SGHKS and CDR2 is YYEKEE (reference sequence). This entry is derived from a study of OX40 agonist ivuxolimab in advanced cancers. The wider study: Patients were dosed intravenously with ivuxolimab at 0.01 to 10 mg/kg every 2 weeks. Dose-escalation cases comprised hepatocellular carcinoma, melanoma, renal cell or head and neck cancer.

The table came from immunoSEQ multiplex PCR; TCRdb's copy has only in-frame clones and leaves some out. This sample has under 90,000 clones, with 85% found just once. The sample here was CD4+ or CD8+ T cells sorted from blood, taken in a trial of the OX40 agonist ivuxolimab. The chain joins TRBV5-5 to TRBJ2-5, with a possible D match to TRBD2 (6 bases). This TCR came from an adult with an advanced solid tumor such as melanoma, head and neck, liver or kidney cancer. The CDR3 protein is CASSGGETQYF. In DNA, the CDR3 is TGTGCCAGCAGTGGAGGGGAGACCCAGTACTTC.